The 24 T cell receptor beta chains listed next were all sequenced from one sample in a study of T cell responses to AZD1222 COVID-19 vaccine. This table comes from immunoSEQ multiplex PCR, and its TCRdb copy is limited to in-frame clones, with some not included. The sample contains about 160,000 clones, roughly 94% of which appear only once. Sample: peripheral blood, taken 28 days after the second AZD1222 dose. The receptors derive from an adult who received the AZD1222 COVID-19 vaccine.

V and J are TRBV14 and TRBJ2-7; D is perhaps TRBD1 or TRBD2 (5 bases each). The V gene lost 4 bases and the J gene lost 5 bases, with 21 bases spanning the gap. This CDR3 is 16 amino acids long. The germline gives CDR1 SGHDN, CDR2 FVKESK. CDR3 amino acids: CASSLLKGASWDEQYF. The CDR3 DNA reads TGTGCCAGCAGCCTCCTAAAAGGGGCTAGCTGGGACGAGCAGTACTTC.

This chain links TRBV5-8 with TRBJ2-2; 10 bases map to TRBD1. The CDR3 has 15 amino acids. J was trimmed by 5 bases and V by 5 bases; bases with no gene match: 6. Germline V gene data show CDR1 as SGHTS and CDR2 as YDEGEE. CDR3 in DNA: TGTGCCAGCAGACCCGGGACAGGGGTTACCGGGGAGCTGTTTTTT. This gives the protein CASRPGTGVTGELFF.

The V call is TRBV7-6, the J call TRBJ2-3; D not certain. This CDR3 comprises 15 residues. From germline, CDR1 is SGHVS and CDR2 FNYEAQ. V gave up 4 bases and J gave up 2 bases, with 13 bases separating them. CDR3 sequence: CASSSWGINTDTQYF. The CDR3 nucleotides read TGTGCCAGCAGCTCGTGGGGAATAAACACAGATACGCAGTATTTT.

This sequence joins TRBV3-1 (or the pseudogene TRBV3-2) and TRBJ2-1, with 12 bases matching TRBD2. This CDR3 contains 19 residues. With V trimmed by 6 bases and J by 0 bases, 12 bases remained unmatched. The germline gives CDR1 LGHDT, CDR2 YNNKEL (reference sequence). The CDR3 spells CASRRGLAGELSSYNEQFF. Here the CDR3 DNA reads TGTGCCAGCAGACGGGGACTAGCGGGTGAACTGAGCTCCTACAATGAGCAGTTCTTC.

This sequence joins TRBV29-1 and TRBJ2-3, with TRBD2 as a possible D gene (5 bases). V was clipped by 6 bases and J by 4 bases, with 23 bases between them. Germline loops: CDR1 SQVTM, CDR2 ANQGSEA. This CDR3 is 16 amino acids long. In DNA, the CDR3 is TGCAGCGTGGACGGCGGGTCCTATTCCCTCCCAGATACGCAGTATTTT. Encoded protein: CSVDGGSYSLPDTQYF.

The V and J genes are TRBV6-6 and TRBJ1-1; no definite D call. CDR1 is MNHNY and CDR2 is SVGAGI in the germline V gene (reference sequence). The length of the CDR3 is 13 residues. V lost 4 bases to trimming and J lost 1 base, with 7 bases between them. CDR3 in amino acids: CASSSNANTEAFF. CDR3 sequence (DNA): TGTGCCAGCAGTTCTAACGCGAACACTGAAGCTTTCTTT.

The genes are TRBV19 and TRBJ2-1, with 8 bases lining up with TRBD2. With V trimmed by 7 bases and J by 6 bases, 8 bases remained unmatched. This CDR3 has 14 amino acids. The V gene's germline CDR1 is LNHDA and CDR2 SQIVND (reference sequence). The CDR3 DNA follows: TGTGCCAGTACCGGACTAGCTCCCCTCAATGAGCAGTTCTTC. This codes for CASTGLAPLNEQFF.

This chain connects TRBV11-3 to TRBJ2-7, with D unclear. The germline V and J ends were trimmed by 1 base and 4 bases, with 11 bases remaining between them. The V gene's germline CDR1 is SGHNT and CDR2 YENEEA. This CDR3 comprises 14 residues. The CDR3 coding sequence is TGTGCCAGCAGCTTAGGTACCGGGTCGTACGAGCAGTACTTC. Protein product: CASSLGTGSYEQYF.

V usage is TRBV27 and J usage is TRBJ1-2; a weak D match, TRBD1 (6 bases). The CDR3 totals 13 residues. V lost 5 bases and J lost 5, with 12 bases in between. CDR1 is MNHEY and CDR2 is SMNVEV in the germline V gene (reference sequence). The CDR3 loop reads CASSPTGTYGYTF. The CDR3 DNA follows: TGTGCCAGCAGTCCGACAGGAACGTATGGCTACACCTTC.

The chain recombines TRBV10-3 with TRBJ2-7, with a weak D call TRBD2 (6 bases). Germline CDR1 ENHRY, CDR2 SYGVKD. The CDR3 is 15 amino acids. The ends were cut back, 5 bases at V and 2 bases at J, with 16 bases in the middle. The CDR3: CAISSASARTYEQYF. The CDR3 region has the DNA TGTGCCATCAGTTCGGCTAGCGCCCGAACCTACGAGCAGTACTTC.

The rearrangement joins TRBV7-3 to TRBJ2-3, with 10 positions matching TRBD2. The trim removed 5 bases at V and 1 base at J, leaving 6 bases unmatched. The CDR3 is 16 amino acids. Germline lookup yields CDR1 SGHTA and CDR2 FQGTGA. The CDR3 DNA sequence: TGTGCCAGCAGCCCACAAGGGACTAGCGGCACAGATACGCAGTATTTT. Its protein product is CASSPQGTSGTDTQYF.

This clone was detected only once. J is TRBJ1-1 and V is TRBV29-1, with 7 bases lining up with TRBD1. The V gene end was trimmed by 4 bases and the J gene end by 8 bases; junction bases not matched to a gene: 10. Germline assignment: CDR1 SQVTM and CDR2 ANQGSEA. The CDR3 contains 13 residues. This CDR3 reads CSVVGTASTEAFF. In DNA form, the CDR3 reads TGCAGCGTTGTGGGGACAGCAAGCACGGAAGCTTTCTTT.

This clone was counted between two and nine times. The rearrangement joins TRBV11-2 to TRBJ1-6; 11 bases align to TRBD1. V lost 2 bases, J lost 14 bases, and 8 bases stayed unmatched. This CDR3 region has 15 residues. CDR1 and CDR2 from the germline V gene are SGHAT and FQNNGV. CDR3 DNA sequence: TGTGCCAGCAGCTTATCCGGACAGGGGGCAAAGACCCTCCACTTT. Translation gives CASSLSGQGAKTLHF.

This sequence joins TRBV10-2 and TRBJ2-1; 9 bases are shared with TRBD2. Per the germline V gene, CDR1 is WSHSY and CDR2 is SAAADI. The trim removed 11 bases at V and 9 bases at J, leaving 5 bases unmatched. The CDR3 runs 11 residues. The CDR3 DNA reads TGCGCCTCGGCGGGAGGGGGTGAGCAGTTCTTC. Translated: CASAGGGEQFF.

V is TRBV9 and J is TRBJ2-3; 14 bases are shared with TRBD2. The CDR3 has 18 residues. CDR1 and CDR2 from the germline V gene are SGDLS and YYNGEE. The V and J ends lost 4 bases and 3 bases, in that order; junction bases with no gene match: 10. DNA for the CDR3: TGTGCCAGCAGCCCGGGACTAGCGGGAGTTCGGTCAACAGATACGCAGTATTTT. This gives the protein CASSPGLAGVRSTDTQYF.

J is TRBJ1-6 and V is TRBV7-9, with D possibly matching TRBD1 (6 bases). The CDR3 covers 14 residues. V was clipped by 5 bases and J by 10 bases, with 15 bases between them. In germline, CDR1 is SEHNR, CDR2 FQNEAQ (reference sequence). DNA for the CDR3: TGTGCCAGCAGCGACTACAGGGAAGGATCACCCCTCCACTTT. Protein: CASSDYREGSPLHF.

This clone was seen just once. The chain is built from TRBV19 and TRBJ2-3; 12 bases match TRBD2. Germline V gene data show CDR1 as LNHDA and CDR2 as SQIVND (reference sequence). The V gene end was trimmed by 5 bases and the J gene end by 1 base; junction bases not matched to a gene: 7. The CDR3 has 17 amino acids. In DNA, the CDR3 is TGTGCCAGTAGTCTGACTAGCGGGAGTCTTGGCACAGATACGCAGTATTTT. Its protein is CASSLTSGSLGTDTQYF.

In nucleotides, the CDR3 is TGTGCCAGCAGCGGAAGACTAGCGGATTATGAGCAGTTCTTC. Its protein is CASSGRLADYEQFF. The chain combines TRBV7-9 with TRBJ2-1; 9 nucleotides match TRBD2. This CDR3 spans 14 amino acids. V lost 5 bases and J lost 8; bases outside the gene matches: 7. Germline CDR1 and CDR2: SEHNR and FQNEAQ (reference sequence).

This sequence joins TRBV9 and TRBJ2-6, with D uncertain. Per the germline V gene, CDR1 is SGDLS and CDR2 is YYNGEE. V was shortened by 10 bases and J by 7 bases, with 33 bases between the two germline ends. There are 19 residues in the CDR3. The CDR3 is CAGMRTGPTIIQGANVLTF. The DNA for the CDR3 is TGTGCCGGTATGCGCACCGGACCCACGATCATTCAAGGTGCCAACGTCCTGACTTTC.

The J gene is TRBJ1-4, the V gene TRBV3-1 (or the pseudogene TRBV3-2); D unclear. This CDR3 contains 14 residues. CDR1 and CDR2 from the germline V gene are LGHDT and YNNKEL (reference sequence). V gave up 4 bases and J gave up 2 bases, with 8 bases separating them. DNA for the CDR3: TGTGCCAGCAGCCTGCGACTTACTAATGAAAAACTGTTTTTT. Protein product: CASSLRLTNEKLFF.

The rearrangement uses TRBV19 and TRBJ1-5; possibly TRBD1 for D (5 bases). Trimming pared 6 bases from V and 2 bases from J, leaving 11 bases between. The CDR3 covers 14 residues. Germline V gene lookup returns CDR1 LNHDA and CDR2 SQIVND (reference sequence). The CDR3 sequence: CASSKGLGNQPQHF. The CDR3 DNA reads as TGTGCCAGTAGCAAGGGGCTGGGCAATCAGCCCCAGCATTTT.

The chain links TRBV3-1 (or the pseudogene TRBV3-2) to TRBJ2-7; D is ambiguous. Germline V gene lookup returns CDR1 LGHDT and CDR2 YNNKEL (reference sequence). There are 12 residues in the CDR3. V lost 3 bases and J lost 6, with 9 bases in between. For the CDR3, the DNA is TGTGCCAGCAGCCATGGGTGGGGCGAGCAGTACTTC. Translated, it gives CASSHGWGEQYF.

This clone was recorded only once. V is TRBV6-1 and J is TRBJ1-5, with 7 bases identical to TRBD1. The CDR3 spans 18 residues. J gave up 3 bases and V 2 bases, and 13 bases lay outside the gene matches. From germline, CDR1 is MNHNS and CDR2 SASEGT. Here the CDR3 reads CASSEYGWDSSFNQPQHF. The CDR3 nucleotides are TGTGCCAGCAGTGAATATGGATGGGACAGCTCATTCAATCAGCCCCAGCATTTT.

The chain recombines TRBV5-1 with TRBJ2-2; the D is unclear. The CDR3 loop spans 14 amino acids. Trimming cost V 6 bases and J 7 bases, with 16 bases left between them. Germline V CDR1 and CDR2: SGHRS, YFSETQ. The CDR3 region is CASNANPANGELFF. CDR3 bases: TGCGCCAGCAACGCGAACCCGGCCAACGGGGAGCTGTTTTTT.